The count of the clone carrying this T cell receptor beta chain is one. This CDR3 is 13 amino acids long. Trimming stripped 0 bases from V and 2 bases from J, with 5 bases between. Per the germline V gene, CDR1 is SGDLS and CDR2 is YYNGEE. This entry is derived from a study of blood T cell repertoires in COVID-19. Across the study: PBMCs, B-cell-depleted T cells, or T cells provided the cDNA or gDNA that made up the material.

Measured with immunoSEQ multiplex PCR; TCRdb has only the in-frame clones, and not every one. The table lists 65,000 to 90,000 clones, around 90% of them singletons. The sequence derives from a human donor in a cohort sampled during active COVID-19. This chain joins TRBV9 and TRBJ1-2; tentatively, D is TRBD1 (5 bases). The specimen was peripheral blood. CDR3 sequence (DNA): TGTGCCAGCAGCGTAGCAGGGAACTATGGCTACACCTTC. Translated, it gives CASSVAGNYGYTF.